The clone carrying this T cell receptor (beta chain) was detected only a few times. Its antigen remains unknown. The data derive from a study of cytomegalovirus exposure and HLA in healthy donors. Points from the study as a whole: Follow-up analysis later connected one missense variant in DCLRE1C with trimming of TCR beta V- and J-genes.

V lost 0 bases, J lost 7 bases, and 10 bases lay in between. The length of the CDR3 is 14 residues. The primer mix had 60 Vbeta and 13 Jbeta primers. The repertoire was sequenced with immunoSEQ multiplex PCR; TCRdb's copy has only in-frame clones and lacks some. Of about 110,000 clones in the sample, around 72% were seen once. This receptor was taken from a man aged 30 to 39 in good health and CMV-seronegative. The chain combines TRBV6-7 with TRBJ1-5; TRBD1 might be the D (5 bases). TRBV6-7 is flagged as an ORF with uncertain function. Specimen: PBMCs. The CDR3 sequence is CASSYSGREQPQHF. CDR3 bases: TGTGCCAGCAGTTACTCGGGGCGTGAGCAGCCCCAGCATTTT.